The 19 T cell receptor beta chains reported below all come from one sample, sequenced in a study of T cells in Graves' hyperthyroidism and ophthalmopathy. From RNA transcripts, TCR beta CDR3 regions were amplified. Initially, a first-round RT-PCR of the TCR CDR3 employed the HTBI primer set. MiXCR, applied by TCRdb to the multiplex PCR reads, yields one record per CDR3 protein. The sample carries 300,000 to 450,000 distinct CDR3 sequences, approximately 15% recorded once. Sequences were obtained from blood. The source is a young woman with Graves' ophthalmopathy.

In its sample, this clonotype was seen many times. The chain carries TRBV11-3 and TRBJ2-3; no clear D gene. The ends were cut back, 3 bases at V and 3 bases at J, with 16 bases in the middle. Germline V CDR1 and CDR2: SGHNT, YENEEA. The CDR3 covers 16 residues. CDR3: CASSFFGNSRTDTQYF. The CDR3 DNA is TGTGCCAGCAGCTTTTTTGGTAACTCACGGACAGATACGCAGTATTTT.

J is TRBJ2-7 and V is TRBV6-5, with D tentatively TRBD1 (6 bases). CDR1 and CDR2 from the germline V gene are MNHEY and SVGAGI. The V gene lost 0 bases and the J gene lost 0 bases, with 9 bases spanning the gap. CDR3 length: 15 amino acids. DNA of the CDR3: TGTGCCAGCAGTTACTCGACAGGTGCCTCCTACGAGCAGTACTTC. This encodes CASSYSTGASYEQYF.

The table lists this clonotype with many counts. The J gene is TRBJ2-1, the V gene TRBV5-1; 12 bases align to TRBD2. CDR1 is SGHRS, CDR2 YFSETQ, per germline. The ends lost 2 bases at V and 5 bases at J; junction bases unmatched: 20. The CDR3 is 21 amino acids. CDR3 nucleotide sequence: TGCGCCAGCAGCTTTCCCGAACCCGGGACTAGCGGGTGGAGAAAAAACAATGAGCAGTTCTTC. Translated, it gives CASSFPEPGTSGWRKNNEQFF.

This sequence joins TRBV5-1 and TRBJ2-7; D gene uncertain. The J call is in doubt because the DNA end fits TRBJ2-1 better. Germline V gene data show CDR1 as SGHRS and CDR2 as YFSETQ. This CDR3 comprises 14 residues. The chain's CDR3 is CASSLPDSRYEQFF. The CDR3 DNA follows: TGCGCCAGCAGCTTGCCGGATTCTAGATACGAGCAGTTCTTC.

About this clonotype itself: A much larger clone differs by one base, so this may be a read error. The missing conserved phenylalanine or tryptophan at the end of this CDR3 makes a read error likely. The V gene is TRBV2, the J gene TRBJ2-5, with D perhaps matching TRBD1 (5 bases). Germline CDR1 reads SNHLY; CDR2 reads FYNNEI. Trimming removed 7 bases at V and 0 bases at J, with 6 bases between. This CDR3 is 12 amino acids long. The CDR3 DNA reads TGTGCCAGCAAGACAGACCAAGAGACCCAGTACCTC. This encodes CASKTDQETQYL.

This clonotype has more than one count but fewer than ten. This chain links TRBV15 with TRBJ1-2, with 9 bases aligning to TRBD1. The CDR3 covers 16 residues. J was trimmed by 2 bases and V by 1 base; bases with no gene match: 5. Germline loops: CDR1 LNHNV, CDR2 YYDKDF (reference sequence). CDR3 DNA sequence: TGTGCCACCAGCAGAGGAGGGGACAGGGCGAACTATGGCTACACCTTC. Amino acids: CATSRGGDRANYGYTF.

Comments on this clonotype: A much larger clone sits a single nucleotide away, making a read error possible. The chain has TRBV28 and TRBJ1-3; 7 nucleotides line up with TRBD1. Germline-derived CDR1 and CDR2 are MDHEN and SYDVKM. The J segment lost 1 base and the V segment lost 5 bases, leaving 14 bases of the junction unmatched. CDR3 length: 18 amino acids. CDR3 protein: CASSLQGIAGGSGNTIYF. DNA of the CDR3: TGTGCCAGCAGTCTCCAAGGTATTGCAGGGGGTTCTGGAAACACCATATATTTT.

This clonotype occurred many times. The chain couples TRBV12-3 or TRBV12-4 to TRBJ2-3; 10 bases match TRBD2. CDR3 length: 16 residues. V was clipped by 7 bases and J by 2 bases; unmatched bases: 9. The CDR3 spells CASNSQLAGITDTQYF. DNA for the CDR3: TGTGCCAGCAACTCACAACTAGCGGGGATCACAGATACGCAGTATTTT.

This clonotype occurred many times. This chain uses TRBV27 with TRBJ2-1; the D is unclear. The CDR3 contains 13 residues. CDR1 is MNHEY and CDR2 is SMNVEV in the germline V gene (reference sequence). Trimming pared 0 bases from V and 6 bases from J, leaving 6 bases between. CDR3 sequence: CASSLSSVNEQFF. Written as DNA, the CDR3 is TGTGCCAGCAGTTTATCGTCTGTCAATGAGCAGTTCTTC.

This clonotype was recorded at least ten times. V gene TRBV28 combines with J gene TRBJ1-2, with D tentatively TRBD1 (6 bases). V was pared by 10 bases and J by 3 bases, with 15 bases between. Germline CDR1 is MDHEN and CDR2 is SYDVKM. The CDR3 has 13 amino acids. This chain's CDR3 is CATGTQDYYGYTF. The CDR3 DNA is TGTGCCACCGGGACACAGGATTACTATGGCTACACCTTC.

This clonotype was detected many times. V gene TRBV12-3 or TRBV12-4 combines with J gene TRBJ2-7; 10 bases line up with TRBD2. Trimming removed 6 bases from V and 0 bases from J; junction bases left unmatched: 5. This CDR3 region has 15 residues. The DNA for the CDR3 is TGTGCCAGCAGCCTCAGCGGGGGGGCCTCCTACGAGCAGTACTTC. Residues: CASSLSGGASYEQYF.

Many counts were recorded for this clonotype. The chain carries TRBV3-1 and TRBJ2-1; D remains unclear. V was clipped by 3 bases and J by 7 bases, with 16 bases between them. Germline V gene sequence: CDR1 LGHDT, CDR2 YNNKEL (reference sequence). This CDR3 has 15 residues. The CDR3 loop is CASSQWNGGRNEQFF. The CDR3 DNA sequence: TGTGCCAGCAGCCAGTGGAACGGTGGGCGGAATGAGCAGTTCTTC.

The J gene is TRBJ1-2, the V gene TRBV28; perhaps TRBD1 as D (6 bases). CDR3 length: 17 residues. Germline V gene lookup returns CDR1 MDHEN and CDR2 SYDVKM. V was shortened by 7 bases and J by 0 bases, with 21 bases between the two germline ends. This chain's CDR3 is CASISRGRNLANYGYTF. DNA for the CDR3: TGTGCCAGCATTTCCAGGGGCAGAAACTTAGCTAACTATGGCTACACCTTC.

The genes are TRBV12-3 or TRBV12-4 and TRBJ1-1; TRBD1 matches 9 bases. V shed 3 bases, J shed 10 bases, and the junction held 6 bases outside the gene matches. There are 13 residues in the CDR3. CDR3 sequence reads: CASSLGDREGAFF. The CDR3 DNA is TGTGCCAGCAGTTTGGGGGACAGGGAAGGAGCTTTCTTT.

This clonotype has at least ten counts. The genes are TRBV27 and TRBJ1-2; possible D gene TRBD1, 6 bases. The CDR3 is 15 amino acids. The germline V gene has CDR1 MNHEY and CDR2 SMNVEV (reference sequence). The V and J ends lost 4 bases and 5 bases respectively, with 17 bases between them. The CDR3 reads CASSWFGQLVYGYTF. DNA for the CDR3: TGTGCCAGCAGTTGGTTCGGACAGTTGGTATATGGCTACACCTTC.

In this sample, this clonotype turned up many times. The chain combines TRBV18 with TRBJ2-3; TRBD1 matches 9 bases. The CDR3 runs 16 residues. The germline V gene has CDR1 KGHSH and CDR2 LQKENI. J gave up 2 bases and V 2 bases, and 5 bases lay outside the gene matches. DNA for the CDR3: TGTGCCAGCTCACCAGCCACAGGGGGCCTCACAGATACGCAGTATTTT. Translation gives CASSPATGGLTDTQYF.

The J gene is TRBJ2-2, the V gene TRBV2, with D perhaps being TRBD1 or TRBD2 (6 bases each). Germline V CDR1 and CDR2: SNHLY, FYNNEI. V dropped 7 bases and J dropped 7 bases, with 13 bases sitting between them. The CDR3 extends over 13 amino acids. As DNA, the CDR3 is TGTGCCAGCAACCAAGGGGGGCACGGGGAGCTGTTTTTT. Its translation: CASNQGGHGELFF.

This clonotype was seen at least ten times. The chain recombines TRBV18 with TRBJ1-4; D remains ambiguous. The CDR3 is 15 amino acids. Germline-derived CDR1 and CDR2 are KGHSH and LQKENI. The germline V and J ends were trimmed by 5 bases and 4 bases, with 14 bases remaining between them. The CDR3 DNA reads TGTGCCAGCTCAAGGTCCGGCAGCAGTAATGAAAAACTGTTTTTT. Its protein is CASSRSGSSNEKLFF.

In its sample, this clonotype was seen many times. This sequence joins TRBV4-1 and TRBJ2-3; D may be TRBD1 (5 bases). V lost 6 bases, J lost 4 bases, and 11 bases lay in between. The CDR3 has 13 residues. Germline values: CDR1 MGHRA, CDR2 YSYEKL. The CDR3 coding sequence is TGCGCCAGCAGTCACCCGACAGCAGATACGCAGTATTTT. This sequence encodes CASSHPTADTQYF.